This T cell receptor beta chain is from a study of blood T cells in healthy people across ages. The CDR3 runs to 12 residues. Germline V gives CDR1 MNHEY, CDR2 SVGAGI. This clonotype was counted only a few times. A sample-barcoded 5' primer and a J-beta primer mix were used in a second PCR of about 7 to 12 cycles. Sequencing of every sample gave 3 million or more CDR3-containing paired-end reads. TCRdb reprocessed the 5' RACE reads via MiXCR and lists one record per CDR3 protein. The sample lists 540,000 or so distinct CDR3 sequences; about 24% were seen once. These same records also appear under a second study, on T cells of mothers and their children. That study reports: Related mother and child pairs showed slightly greater overlap (not significant) than unrelated pairs did. No clone of persistent microchimeric T cells was detected.

The chain employs TRBV6-5 and TRBJ2-1; D possibly corresponds to TRBD2 (5 bases). The J call is uncertain, as TRBJ2-7 better fits the DNA end. The sample taken for sequencing was blood. The sequence derives from a boy between 10 and 17 years old in good health. The CDR3 DNA sequence: TGTGCCAGCAGTGCCGACGGGGAAGGGCAGTACTTC. It specifies CASSADGEGQYF.